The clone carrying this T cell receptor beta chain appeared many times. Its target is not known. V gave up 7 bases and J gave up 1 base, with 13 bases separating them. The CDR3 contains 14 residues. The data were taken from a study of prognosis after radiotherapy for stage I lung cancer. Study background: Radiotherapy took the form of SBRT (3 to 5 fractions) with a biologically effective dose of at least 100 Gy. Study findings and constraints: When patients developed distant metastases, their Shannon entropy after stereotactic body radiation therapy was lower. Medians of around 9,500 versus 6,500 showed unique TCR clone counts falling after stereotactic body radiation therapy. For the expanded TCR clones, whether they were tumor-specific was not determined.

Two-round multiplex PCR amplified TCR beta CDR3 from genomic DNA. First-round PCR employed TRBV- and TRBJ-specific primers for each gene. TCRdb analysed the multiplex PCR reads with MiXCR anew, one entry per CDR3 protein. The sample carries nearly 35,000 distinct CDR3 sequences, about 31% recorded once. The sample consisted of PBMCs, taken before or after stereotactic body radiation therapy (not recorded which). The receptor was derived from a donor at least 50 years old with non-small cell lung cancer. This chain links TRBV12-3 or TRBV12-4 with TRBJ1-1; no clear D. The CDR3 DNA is TGTGCCAGCACCATAGGAGCAGCGAACACTGAAGCTTTCTTT. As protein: CASTIGAANTEAFF.